Shown below are 32 T cell receptor beta chains from a single sample sequenced in a study of early T cells in non-severe SARS-CoV-2 infection. TCRdb reprocessed the 5' RACE reads via MiXCR and lists one record per CDR3 protein. The table includes 25,000 to 40,000 distinct CDR3 sequences, 5.4% detected once. The sequenced sample consisted of whole blood. The receptors here all came from an adult who was a healthcare worker with PCR-confirmed SARS-CoV-2 infection or an uninfected control (not recorded which).

The genes are TRBV12-3 or TRBV12-4 and TRBJ2-5; D unclear. With 3 bases removed from V and 5 bases from J, the gap between germline ends came to 16 bases. The CDR3 runs 15 residues. CDR3 in DNA: TGTGCCAGCAGTTTTTGGCTAGGTTATGGCGAGACCCAGTACTTC. It encodes CASSFWLGYGETQYF.

This clonotype is termed medium-sized (0.01 to 0.1%). DNA of the CDR3: TGTGCTAGTGGTTCCGCCTTTAGCTCTGGAAACACCATATATTTT. It encodes CASGSAFSSGNTIYF. The chain uses TRBV12-5 and TRBJ1-3; D uncertain. Trimming stripped 4 bases from V and 0 bases from J, with 10 bases between. Germline CDR1 LGHNT, CDR2 FRNRAP. This CDR3 is built from 15 residues.

This clonotype was counted many times. The rearrangement uses TRBV7-3 and TRBJ2-5; D might be TRBD2 (6 bases). This CDR3 comprises 14 residues. The germline gives CDR1 SGHTA, CDR2 FQGTGA. V lost 1 base to trimming and J lost 4 bases, with 10 bases between them. CDR3 loop: CASSLSPGGETQYF. The CDR3 coding sequence is TGTGCCAGCAGCTTAAGCCCCGGGGGAGAGACCCAGTACTTC.

This clonotype came up many times. The chain carries TRBV27 and TRBJ2-3; the D call may be TRBD1 or TRBD2 (5 bases each). The CDR3 covers 14 residues. Between the trimmed V and J ends, which lost 4 bases and 4 bases, there was a span of 12 bases. Germline V gene data show CDR1 as MNHEY and CDR2 as SMNVEV (reference sequence). The chain's CDR3 is CASSWGFVSDTQYF. CDR3 sequence (DNA): TGTGCCAGCAGTTGGGGGTTCGTCTCAGATACGCAGTATTTT.

Only a few counts were recorded for this clonotype. The CDR3 DNA reads TGTGCCAGCAGTCATCATACGCAGTATTTT. Its protein product is CASSHHTQYF. The rearrangement joins TRBV28 to TRBJ2-3; the D is unclear. This CDR3 is 10 amino acids long. Germline values: CDR1 MDHEN, CDR2 SYDVKM. V lost 5 bases to trimming and J lost 7 bases, with 4 bases between them.

This chain links TRBV12-5 with TRBJ2-7; no clear D. The ends were cut back, 0 bases at V and 3 bases at J, with 3 bases in the middle. Germline CDR1 and CDR2: LGHNT and FRNRAP. The CDR3 consists of 12 residues. The chain's CDR3 is CASGLVSYEQYF. In nucleotides, the CDR3 is TGTGCTAGTGGTTTGGTAAGCTACGAGCAGTACTTC.

This clonotype was found many times. J is TRBJ1-2 and V is TRBV6-4, with unresolved D. Deletions cut 2 bases from V and 5 bases from J, with 3 bases between. In germline, CDR1 is MRHNA, CDR2 SNTAGT. The CDR3 totals 11 residues. CDR3 loop: CASSDRYGYTF. CDR3 bases: TGTGCCAGCAGTGACAGATATGGCTACACCTTC.

This clonotype was counted ten times or more. The chain couples TRBV7-9 to TRBJ2-3; the match to TRBD2 covers 8 bases. The CDR3 has 15 amino acids. Germline CDR1 and CDR2: SEHNR and FQNEAQ (reference sequence). The trim removed 3 bases at V and 3 bases at J, leaving 5 bases unmatched. CDR3 bases: TGTGCCAGCAGCTTTACAGCGGGGGAGACAGATACGCAGTATTTT. Encoded protein: CASSFTAGETDTQYF. The whole variable domain, remainder taken from reference TRBV7-9 and TRBJ2-3, is DTGVSQNPRHKITKRGQNVTFRCDPISEHNRLYWYRQTLGQGPEFLTYFQNEAQLEKSRLLSDRFSAERPKGSFSTLEIQRTEQGDSAMYLCASSFTAGETDTQYFGPGTRLTVL.

This clonotype occurred many times. This sequence joins TRBV4-2 and TRBJ2-1; weak D call: TRBD2 (6 bases). The germline V and J ends were trimmed by 3 bases and 1 base, with 7 bases remaining between them. The V gene's germline CDR1 is LGHNA and CDR2 YNFKEQ. The CDR3 length is 14 residues. In nucleotides, the CDR3 is TGTGCCAGCAGCCAGGAGGGGTCCTACAATGAGCAGTTCTTC. Protein: CASSQEGSYNEQFF.

This chain joins TRBV18 and TRBJ1-2; no firm D call. Germline V lookup: CDR1 KGHSH, CDR2 LQKENI. The CDR3 loop spans 13 amino acids. V lost 3 bases to trimming and J lost 4 bases, with 9 bases between them. The CDR3 loop reads CASSPGQLYGYTF. As DNA, the CDR3 is TGTGCCAGCTCACCCGGCCAGCTCTATGGCTACACCTTC.

This clonotype appeared many times. V gene TRBV12-3 or TRBV12-4 combines with J gene TRBJ2-2; D is ambiguous. This CDR3 region has 13 residues. V was shortened by 3 bases and J by 9 bases, with 11 bases between the two germline ends. The CDR3 DNA sequence: TGTGCCAGCAGTTTCCCGGATCGTCGGGAGCTGTTTTTT. It specifies CASSFPDRRELFF.

This clonotype was recorded at least ten times. V usage is TRBV7-6 and J usage is TRBJ2-7; 7 nucleotides align to TRBD2. The germline V gene has CDR1 SGHVS and CDR2 FNYEAQ. The CDR3 contains 18 residues. Trimming at V came to 5 bases and at J to 5 bases, leaving 21 bases not matched to a gene. CDR3 protein: CASSQRPPADLAVDEQYF. The CDR3 DNA reads as TGTGCCAGCAGCCAGCGCCCCCCGGCGGATCTAGCGGTCGACGAGCAGTACTTC. The entire variable domain, with the rest obtained from reference TRBV7-6 and TRBJ2-7, is as follows: GAGVSQSPRYKVTKRGQDVALRCDPISGHVSLYWYRQALGQGPEFLTYFNYEAQQDKSGLPNDRFSAERPEGSISTLTIQRTEQRDSAMYRCASSQRPPADLAVDEQYFGPGTRLTVT.

The CDR3 reads CASRVTGINGYTF. The DNA of the CDR3 is TGTGCCAGCAGGGTGACAGGGATTAATGGCTACACCTTC. The chain uses TRBV28 and TRBJ1-2; TRBD1 matches 7 bases. Trimming removed 6 bases from V and 6 bases from J; junction bases left unmatched: 7. CDR1 and CDR2 from the germline V gene are MDHEN and SYDVKM. The CDR3 is 13 residues long.

The chain carries TRBV6-2 or TRBV6-3 and TRBJ2-1; D might be TRBD1 (6 bases). This CDR3 spans 14 amino acids. CDR1 is MNHEY, CDR2 SVGEGT, per germline. Trimming took off 5 bases at V and 8 bases at J, with 16 bases between the two ends. The CDR3 loop is CASSQGHTADEQFF. Written as DNA, the CDR3 is TGTGCCAGCAGTCAGGGACATACCGCAGATGAGCAGTTCTTC.

The CDR3 region has the DNA TGTGCCAGCAGCTTAAGGGGAGCTGGGGCCAACGTCCTGACTTTC. Translated: CASSLRGAGANVLTF. The chain has TRBV7-9 and TRBJ2-6; tentatively, D is TRBD1 or TRBD2 (5 bases each). Trimming stripped 2 bases from V and 2 bases from J, with 7 bases between. Germline CDR1 SEHNR, CDR2 FQNEAQ (reference sequence). The CDR3 has 15 residues.

This clonotype was detected ten times or more. V usage is TRBV7-9 and J usage is TRBJ2-2; the D gene is possibly TRBD2 (5 bases). CDR1 is SEHNR and CDR2 is FQNEAQ in the germline V gene (reference sequence). V was pared by 3 bases and J by 4 bases, with 12 bases between. The CDR3 length is 15 residues. The chain's CDR3 is CASSFDDAGTGELFF. CDR3 in DNA: TGTGCCAGCAGCTTTGATGACGCGGGCACCGGGGAGCTGTTTTTT.

V is TRBV5-1 and J is TRBJ2-2; no clear D gene. The CDR3 contains 14 residues. CDR1 and CDR2 from the germline V gene are SGHRS and YFSETQ. The ends were cut back, 0 bases at V and 0 bases at J, with 3 bases in the middle. The CDR3, as DNA: TGCGCCAGCAGCTTGGTACCGAACACCGGGGAGCTGTTTTTT. This codes for CASSLVPNTGELFF.

This clonotype was counted ten times or more. The genes are TRBV12-3 or TRBV12-4 and TRBJ1-1; 7 nucleotides line up with TRBD1. The CDR3 is made up of 14 amino acids. V lost 8 bases, J lost 5 bases, and 11 bases stayed unmatched. In DNA, the CDR3 is TGTGCCAGCCTCTCACAGGGGTTGGGGACTGAAGCTTTCTTT. Its protein is CASLSQGLGTEAFF.

This clonotype was observed at least ten times. The rearrangement joins TRBV25-1 to TRBJ1-5, with D maybe TRBD1 (6 bases). V was shortened by 6 bases and J by 2 bases, with 11 bases between the two germline ends. CDR1 and CDR2 from the germline V gene are MGHDK and SYGVNS. The length of the CDR3 is 14 residues. This chain's CDR3 is CASRRRGGNQPQHF. The CDR3, as DNA: TGTGCCAGCAGAAGGAGGGGGGGCAATCAGCCCCAGCATTTT.

This clonotype was counted ten times or more. The V call is TRBV24-1, the J call TRBJ2-7, with D tentatively TRBD2 (6 bases). Trimming took 5 bases from V and 1 from J, leaving 8 bases between them. CDR1 is KGHDR, CDR2 SFDVKD, per germline. The CDR3 is 13 amino acids. Written as DNA, the CDR3 is TGTGCCACCAGTGCCGGGAGTTCCTACGAGCAGTACTTC. Its protein is CATSAGSSYEQYF.

This clonotype occurred many times. V and J are TRBV20-1 and TRBJ2-3; 7 bases are shared with TRBD1. Trimming removed 4 bases from V and 6 bases from J; junction bases left unmatched: 13. Germline loops: CDR1 DFQATT, CDR2 SNEGSKA (reference sequence). This CDR3 has 15 residues. CDR3 in DNA: TGCAGTGCTACCACATACAGGGGCAGTGGGGATACGCAGTATTTT. It codes for CSATTYRGSGDTQYF.

The gene calls are TRBV20-1 and TRBJ1-4; D may be TRBD1 (5 bases). Deletions cut 6 bases from V and 3 bases from J, with 8 bases between. The CDR3 spans 12 residues. The germline CDR1 and CDR2 sequences are DFQATT and SNEGSKA (reference sequence). CDR3 sequence reads: CSARGPNEKLFF. The CDR3 bases are TGCAGTGCGCGGGGACCTAATGAAAAACTGTTTTTT.

This clonotype was observed many times. The J gene is TRBJ2-7, the V gene TRBV27; 8 bases are shared with TRBD2. Per germline, CDR1 MNHEY and CDR2 SMNVEV (reference sequence). The V segment lost 10 bases and the J segment 1 base; nucleotides outside the gene matches: 6. The CDR3 loop spans 13 amino acids. CDR3 amino acids: CATGGGNSYEQYF. CDR3 DNA: TGTGCCACCGGGGGGGGGAATTCCTACGAGCAGTACTTC.

This clonotype appeared many times. The DNA of the CDR3 is TGTGCCTGGACTAGCGGGGGATACTACAATGAGCAGTTCTTC. It codes for CAWTSGGYYNEQFF. This rearrangement joins TRBV30 to TRBJ2-1; 10 bases map to TRBD2. Germline V gene data show CDR1 as GTSNPN and CDR2 as SVGIG (reference sequence). The CDR3 consists of 14 residues. J lost 3 bases, V lost 4 bases, and 3 bases had no gene match.

V and J are TRBV7-2 and TRBJ2-1; 10 nucleotides agree with TRBD2. CDR3 size: 15 residues. V lost 4 bases and J lost 4; bases outside the gene matches: 4. The germline V gene has CDR1 SGHTA and CDR2 FQGNSA. CDR3 sequence reads: CASSSSSGSYNEQFF. DNA for the CDR3: TGTGCCAGCAGCTCCTCTAGCGGGAGTTACAATGAGCAGTTCTTC. Based on the CDR3 plus reference TRBV7-2 and TRBJ2-1, the full variable domain is GAGVSQSPSNKVTEKGKDVELRCDPISGHTALYWYRQSLGQGLEFLIYFQGNSAPDKSGLPSDRFSAERTGGSVSTLTIQRTQQEDSAVYLCASSSSSGSYNEQFFGPGTRLTVL.

The chain links TRBV20-1 to TRBJ2-3; TRBD2 matches at 12 bases. The CDR3 has 15 residues. With V trimmed by 0 bases and J by 6 bases, 4 bases remained unmatched. Per germline, CDR1 DFQATT and CDR2 SNEGSKA (reference sequence). The CDR3 loop is CSARDPSGGADTQYF. The CDR3 DNA reads TGCAGTGCTAGAGATCCTAGCGGGGGGGCGGATACGCAGTATTTT.

This clonotype was seen many times. The chain carries TRBV27 and TRBJ2-7; 9 positions match TRBD2. Per the germline V gene, CDR1 is MNHEY and CDR2 is SMNVEV (reference sequence). This CDR3 has 17 residues. V gave up 5 bases and J gave up 0 bases; unmatched junction bases: 11. DNA of the CDR3: TGTGCCAGCAGTCCCCAGGGGCTAGCGGGGAACTCCTACGAGCAGTACTTC. Protein sequence: CASSPQGLAGNSYEQYF.

The genes are TRBV20-1 and TRBJ2-7, with D possibly being TRBD2 (5 bases). The CDR3 runs 15 residues. CDR1 is DFQATT, CDR2 SNEGSKA, per germline (reference sequence). V dropped 6 bases and J dropped 0 bases, with 18 bases sitting between them. The CDR3, as DNA: TGCAGTGCAGACGCGGCGGGCCTCCCCTCCTACGAGCAGTACTTC. Its translation is CSADAAGLPSYEQYF.

This clonotype was seen only a few times. This chain uses TRBV6-4 with TRBJ1-6; D remains unclear. The germline V gene encodes CDR1 MRHNA and CDR2 SNTAGT. This CDR3 region has 9 residues. CDR3 loop: CARNSPLHF. The DNA of the CDR3 is TGTGCTCGGAATTCACCCCTCCACTTT.

This clonotype was seen many times. Here the CDR3 reads CASSSGIPGGTEAFF. The CDR3 DNA follows: TGCGCCAGCAGCTCGGGGATACCAGGGGGCACTGAAGCTTTCTTT. This rearrangement joins TRBV5-1 to TRBJ1-1, with 7 bases aligning to TRBD1. CDR1 and CDR2 from the germline V gene are SGHRS and YFSETQ. V was clipped by 3 bases and J by 4 bases; unmatched bases: 9. This CDR3 contains 15 residues.

In this sample, this clonotype turned up a few times. This sequence joins TRBV21-1 and TRBJ2-2; the table assigns TRBD2, which was not confirmed against the DNA. TRBV21-1 is marked as a pseudogene. There are 15 residues in the CDR3. The CDR3 sequence: CASSQTHGRTGELFF. The CDR3 coding sequence is TGTGCCAGCAGTCAGACTCACGGGAGGACCGGGGAGCTGTTTTTT.

In this sample, this clonotype turned up a few times. The chain combines TRBV29-1 with TRBJ2-1; 11 bases are a match to TRBD2. V trimming: 3 bases; J trimming: 4 bases; junction bases outside the gene matches: 5. The CDR3 is 15 amino acids. CDR1 and CDR2 (germline): SQVTM, ANQGSEA. The CDR3 DNA sequence: TGCAGCGTTGAGTCTAGCGGGGGGCCATACAATGAGCAGTTCTTC. It yields the protein CSVESSGGPYNEQFF.